This T cell receptor (beta chain) was recorded in a study of cytomegalovirus exposure and HLA in healthy donors. Study conclusions and caveats: Among the most significant clusters, several appeared linked to common viral pathogens in a later analysis. The study flagged 150 to 200 TCR beta chains as cytomegalovirus-associated. In a later analysis, a genetic analysis reported fewer productive-TCR N-insertions in an Asian-associated ancestry cluster than the cohort average. Presence/absence comparisons presumed near-even sequencing depth among donors.

The V end was cut by 6 bases, the J end by 5 bases, with 19 bases between. Per germline, CDR1 SNHLY and CDR2 FYNNEI. The CDR3 is made up of 15 amino acids. About this clone: Its matching antigen is unknown.

Amplification used 60 Vbeta primers and 13 Jbeta primers. Only in-frame clones appear in the TCRdb table, and some are missing; sequencing was by immunoSEQ multiplex PCR. The data contain roughly 120,000 clones, 86% of them singletons. This TCR was recovered from a man aged 35-49 years in good health and CMV-seronegative. This chain links TRBV2 with TRBJ2-5; tentative D call: TRBD2 (6 bases). The sample comprised PBMCs. The CDR3: CASRGRENGGETQYF. The CDR3 region has the DNA TGTGCCAGCAGGGGCCGGGAGAACGGCGGGGAGACCCAGTACTTC.